Listed below are T cell receptor beta chains from one sample, sequenced in a study of identical twins. TCRdb called the 5' RACE reads again in MiXCR, with one record for every CDR3 protein. The repertoire holds more than 200,000 distinct CDR3 sequences, with around 10% as singletons. Sequenced: memory (CD45RO+) T cells sorted from blood. The receptors were gathered from a woman between 18 and 29 years old in good health. CDR3s leave out the opening cysteine and the closing phenylalanine or tryptophan. A D gene is named only where the DNA matches it firmly.

J gene: TRBJ2-1
V gene: TRBV20-1
D gene: TRBD2
CDR3 protein: SASSPTSGGWDEQF

J gene: TRBJ1-2
V gene: TRBV20-1
D gene: .
CDR3 protein: SVPNEQNYGYT

J gene: TRBJ2-2
V gene: TRBV6-2/TRBV6-3
D gene: TRBD2
CDR3 protein: AGRAGGFDTGELF

J gene: TRBJ2-2
V gene: TRBV15
D gene: TRBD2
CDR3 protein: ATSTSSGGRIANTGELF

J gene: TRBJ1-5
V gene: TRBV3-1
D gene: TRBD1
CDR3 protein: ASSDWGQGAEQPQH

J gene: TRBJ2-2
V gene: TRBV6-4
D gene: .
CDR3 protein: ASSEGATGELF

J gene: TRBJ2-1
V gene: TRBV5-5
D gene: TRBD1
CDR3 protein: ASSPGTGDSYNEQF

J gene: TRBJ1-5
V gene: TRBV7-2
D gene: .
CDR3 protein: ASRPAGAGQPQH

J gene: TRBJ2-1
V gene: TRBV20-1
D gene: TRBD2
CDR3 protein: SAPRTSGALGEQF

J gene: TRBJ2-7
V gene: TRBV30
D gene: .
CDR3 protein: AWSLGWWQY

J gene: TRBJ2-3
V gene: TRBV20-1
D gene: TRBD2
CDR3 protein: SAPHSGGSTDTQY

J gene: TRBJ2-3
V gene: TRBV30
D gene: TRBD2
CDR3 protein: AWGTSGNTDTQY

J gene: TRBJ1-1
V gene: TRBV5-6
D gene: TRBD1
CDR3 protein: ASSSLTRTGLATEAF

J gene: TRBJ2-7
V gene: TRBV5-5
D gene: .
CDR3 protein: ASSLQVGHEQY

J gene: TRBJ2-1
V gene: TRBV11-2
D gene: .
CDR3 protein: ASSSTGSREVQF

J gene: TRBJ2-2
V gene: TRBV7-9
D gene: .
CDR3 protein: ASSPDRDTGELF

J gene: TRBJ1-2
V gene: TRBV20-1
D gene: .
CDR3 protein: SAEPRATGGYT

J gene: TRBJ2-3
V gene: TRBV5-1
D gene: .
CDR3 protein: ASRRTPAVVTGSTDTQY

J gene: TRBJ1-5
V gene: TRBV7-6
D gene: .
CDR3 protein: ASSLLNNQPQH

J gene: TRBJ2-7
V gene: TRBV5-4
D gene: TRBD2
CDR3 protein: ASSLESGGSTEQY

J gene: TRBJ2-7
V gene: TRBV7-8
D gene: .
CDR3 protein: AIKRWQGPSYEQY

J gene: TRBJ1-1
V gene: TRBV6-5
D gene: .
CDR3 protein: ASSYGHGNTEAF

J gene: TRBJ1-1
V gene: TRBV12-3/TRBV12-4
D gene: .
CDR3 protein: ASSFVQGGVNTEAF

J gene: TRBJ1-2
V gene: TRBV20-1
D gene: .
CDR3 protein: SASDGYIYGYT

J gene: TRBJ1-1
V gene: TRBV12-3/TRBV12-4
D gene: TRBD1
CDR3 protein: ASSGTGTTEAF

J gene: TRBJ2-7
V gene: TRBV5-1
D gene: .
CDR3 protein: ASSLVAAYEQY

J gene: TRBJ2-1
V gene: TRBV24-1
D gene: .
CDR3 protein: ATSEGRGYNEQF

J gene: TRBJ2-5
V gene: TRBV7-6
D gene: .
CDR3 protein: ASSSEVASGETQY

J gene: TRBJ1-1
V gene: TRBV7-3
D gene: TRBD1
CDR3 protein: ASSSGQGATEAF

J gene: TRBJ2-1
V gene: TRBV20-1
D gene: TRBD2
CDR3 protein: SAKTGLAIYNEQF

J gene: TRBJ2-3
V gene: TRBV28
D gene: .
CDR3 protein: ASSPNKDFTQY

J gene: TRBJ2-3
V gene: TRBV3-1
D gene: TRBD1
CDR3 protein: ASSLGQGTTNTQY

J gene: TRBJ2-5
V gene: TRBV11-2
D gene: TRBD2
CDR3 protein: ASSLDQVRAGVRQETQY

J gene: TRBJ2-2
V gene: TRBV5-1
D gene: TRBD1
CDR3 protein: ASSSIRTGAVTGELF

J gene: TRBJ1-6
V gene: TRBV12-3/TRBV12-4
D gene: .
CDR3 protein: ASSFGGSPLH

J gene: TRBJ2-1
V gene: TRBV19
D gene: .
CDR3 protein: ASSIVASSYNEQF

J gene: TRBJ1-2
V gene: TRBV2
D gene: .
CDR3 protein: ASNRVLSYGYT

J gene: TRBJ2-2
V gene: TRBV5-1
D gene: TRBD1
CDR3 protein: ASRSGTALTGELF

J gene: TRBJ1-1
V gene: TRBV12-3/TRBV12-4
D gene: TRBD1
CDR3 protein: ASSLTGSDTEAF

J gene: TRBJ2-7
V gene: TRBV3-1
D gene: .
CDR3 protein: ATCQEGAGSYEQY

J gene: TRBJ1-1
V gene: TRBV2
D gene: .
CDR3 protein: ASSDIRQGGTEAF

J gene: TRBJ2-3
V gene: TRBV9
D gene: .
CDR3 protein: ASSVASYSSDTQY

J gene: TRBJ2-1
V gene: TRBV9
D gene: TRBD2
CDR3 protein: ASSGNLAENEQF

J gene: TRBJ1-1
V gene: TRBV5-6
D gene: TRBD1
CDR3 protein: ASSYEQGATTEAF

J gene: TRBJ2-5
V gene: TRBV20-1
D gene: TRBD2
CDR3 protein: SAGLAGETQY

J gene: TRBJ2-1
V gene: TRBV6-2/TRBV6-3
D gene: .
CDR3 protein: ASTLEAYNEQF

J gene: TRBJ1-1
V gene: TRBV5-1
D gene: TRBD1
CDR3 protein: ASSLGQGAGGTEAF

J gene: TRBJ2-3
V gene: TRBV29-1
D gene: .
CDR3 protein: SGREPTDTQY

J gene: TRBJ2-1
V gene: TRBV10-1
D gene: .
CDR3 protein: ASSESIGSNEQF

J gene: TRBJ2-3
V gene: TRBV7-2
D gene: TRBD2
CDR3 protein: ASSLAGQAGGSTDTQY

J gene: TRBJ2-1
V gene: TRBV7-9
D gene: .
CDR3 protein: ASSLGLLDEQF